A single sample gave rise to the 16 T cell receptor beta chains below, sequenced in a study of cytomegalovirus exposure and HLA in healthy donors (TCRdb year 2017). Receptor libraries were prepared by the immunoSEQ multiplex PCR assay. For the multiplex PCR, a mixture combining 60 forward primers for TCR Vbeta segments and 13 reverse primers for TCR Jbeta segments was used. What TCRdb holds here is the immuneACCESS table cut down to in-frame rearrangements. Part of the clones is not present; checked against another copy, under half of the missing clones reflect an unresolved V gene, and the others are unexplained. The sample table gives 95,000 to 150,000 clones. The ten largest clones capture 3.6% of the sample. Material for sequencing was PBMCs. The receptors were sampled from a man in his late teens or twenties in good health and CMV-seronegative.

This chain connects TRBV5-1 to TRBJ2-7, with 7 nucleotides matching TRBD1. CDR3 length: 14 residues. Germline trimming cut 4 bases from V and 5 bases from J; bases unmatched to any gene: 9. Germline V gene data show CDR1 as SGHRS and CDR2 as YFSETQ. The CDR3 DNA is TGCGCCAGCAGCCCCCCCCGGGACAGTGACGAGCAGTACTTC. Translation gives CASSPPRDSDEQYF.

In regard to this clone: Germline and junction disagree at one end, which may indicate a read error. The V call is TRBV7-7, the J call TRBJ2-1, with TRBD2 matching 13 bases. The CDR3 covers 15 residues. Germline lookup yields CDR1 SSHAT and CDR2 FNYEAQ (reference sequence). CDR3 loop: CASSQGLAGNNEQFF. The CDR3, as DNA: TGTGCTAGCAGCCAGGGACTAGCGGGGAACAATGAGCAGTTCTTC.

J is TRBJ2-7 and V is TRBV27; possible D gene TRBD2, 7 bases. This CDR3 is built from 14 residues. Deletions cut 6 bases from V and 6 bases from J, with 18 bases between. The germline gives CDR1 MNHEY, CDR2 SMNVEV (reference sequence). For the CDR3, the DNA is TGTGCCAGCAGGGTAGATCGGGGGGCGCGCGAGCAGTACTTC. Its protein is CASRVDRGAREQYF.

The chain employs TRBV5-1 and TRBJ2-7; TRBD2 matches at 16 bases. The V gene's germline CDR1 is SGHRS and CDR2 YFSETQ. The CDR3 sequence is 17 residues long. V was clipped by 4 bases and J by 4 bases; unmatched bases: 8. The CDR3: CASSPGLAGGRDYEQYF. The CDR3 coding sequence is TGCGCCAGCAGCCCGGGACTAGCGGGGGGGCGGGATTACGAGCAGTACTTC.

V gene TRBV28 combines with J gene TRBJ2-2; 13 bases are shared with TRBD2. This CDR3 is 18 amino acids long. V trimming: 6 bases; J trimming: 4 bases; junction bases outside the gene matches: 11. Looked up from germline, CDR1 is MDHEN and CDR2 is SYDVKM. The CDR3 spells CASRRWTSGGKRTGELFF. The CDR3 region has the DNA TGTGCCAGCAGACGCTGGACTAGCGGGGGAAAACGCACCGGGGAGCTGTTTTTT.

The DNA for the CDR3 is TGCGCCAGCAGCCAGCCGGACAGCGGGGACTATGGCTACACCTTC. This gives the protein CASSQPDSGDYGYTF. J is TRBJ1-2 and V is TRBV4-1, with D maybe TRBD1 (6 bases). CDR1 MGHRA and CDR2 YSYEKL come from the germline V gene. V was pared by 3 bases and J by 3 bases, with 14 bases between. The CDR3 covers 15 residues.

CDR3 sequence (DNA): TGTGCCAGCAGTCCCGCCTGGGCTAGCGGGAGGGTCTTGCAGTTCTTC. Its translation: CASSPAWASGRVLQFF. V usage is TRBV28 and J usage is TRBJ2-1, with 12 bases fitting TRBD2. The CDR3 loop spans 16 amino acids. Germline V lookup: CDR1 MDHEN, CDR2 SYDVKM. Trimming took 5 bases from V and 12 from J; bases not matched to a gene: 14.

The chain uses TRBV28 and TRBJ1-1; no firm D call. Per the germline V gene, CDR1 is MDHEN and CDR2 is SYDVKM. The CDR3 totals 15 residues. Trimming stripped 6 bases from V and 0 bases from J, with 14 bases between. The CDR3 DNA reads as TGTGCCAGCAGCTCGCCCTGGGCGATGAACACTGAAGCTTTCTTT. Amino acids: CASSSPWAMNTEAFF.

The V gene is TRBV7-2, the J gene TRBJ2-7; D may be TRBD2 (5 bases). The germline V and J ends were trimmed by 4 bases and 2 bases, with 15 bases remaining between them. Per germline, CDR1 SGHTA and CDR2 FQGNSA. This CDR3 is built from 15 residues. CDR3 nucleotides: TGTGCCAGCAGCTCCAACCCGGGAAACGCCTACGAGCAGTACTTC. Translated, it gives CASSSNPGNAYEQYF.

This chain's CDR3 is CASSHLPEGLLNTEAFF. The CDR3 DNA follows: TGTGCCAGCAGCCACCTACCCGAGGGACTGCTGAACACTGAAGCTTTCTTT. The chain recombines TRBV7-8 with TRBJ1-1, with D possibly TRBD1 on 5 matching bases. This CDR3 has 17 residues. The ends were cut back, 5 bases at V and 0 bases at J, with 19 bases in the middle. The V gene's germline CDR1 is SGHVS and CDR2 FQNEAQ.

This rearrangement joins TRBV6-5 to TRBJ1-1; unclear D gene. The CDR3 is 15 amino acids. Germline-derived CDR1 and CDR2 are MNHEY and SVGAGI. Deletions cut 0 bases from V and 0 bases from J, with 8 bases between. The CDR3 loop is CASSYSWSLNTEAFF. CDR3 coding DNA: TGTGCCAGCAGTTACTCGTGGAGTCTGAACACTGAAGCTTTCTTT.

Here the CDR3 reads CASSSHGQGVNQPQHF. The CDR3 DNA sequence: TGTGCCAGCAGTTCACACGGACAGGGGGTGAATCAGCCCCAGCATTTT. The chain joins TRBV28 to TRBJ1-5; 10 nucleotides line up with TRBD1. J lost 4 bases, V lost 4 bases, and 7 bases had no gene match. CDR3 length equals 16 residues. From germline, CDR1 is MDHEN and CDR2 SYDVKM.

The CDR3 coding sequence is TGTGCCAGCAGCGCTGGGGACAGGGTGGACTATGGCTACACCTTC. Residues: CASSAGDRVDYGYTF. This rearrangement joins TRBV9 to TRBJ1-2; 9 nucleotides match TRBD1. Germline V gene data show CDR1 as SGDLS and CDR2 as YYNGEE. The CDR3 extends over 15 amino acids. J gave up 3 bases and V 3 bases, and 6 bases lay outside the gene matches.

This chain joins TRBV11-2 and TRBJ2-7, with a possible D match to TRBD2 (5 bases). Per germline, CDR1 SGHAT and CDR2 FQNNGV. Deletions cut 5 bases from V and 6 bases from J, with 14 bases between. The CDR3 extends over 13 amino acids. The CDR3 DNA follows: TGTGCCAGCAGCCCGCGGCCTAGCAGCGAGCAGTACTTC. Amino acids: CASSPRPSSEQYF.

The V and J genes are TRBV27 and TRBJ2-7; D might be TRBD2 (5 bases). The CDR3 runs to 13 residues. Germline V gives CDR1 MNHEY, CDR2 SMNVEV (reference sequence). Trimming left V 10 bases short and J 1 base short, with 14 bases between. CDR3: CATGLSGSYEQYF. For the CDR3, the DNA is TGTGCCACCGGACTCTCGGGGTCCTACGAGCAGTACTTC.

The chain uses TRBV18 and TRBJ2-7; 9 nucleotides match TRBD1. CDR3 length: 14 amino acids. Germline CDR1 is KGHSH and CDR2 is LQKENI. V lost 2 bases to trimming and J lost 1 base; unmatched junction nucleotides: 0. The CDR3 DNA reads as TGTGCCAGCTCACCAGGGACAGGGTCCTACGAGCAGTACTTC. Translating it yields CASSPGTGSYEQYF.